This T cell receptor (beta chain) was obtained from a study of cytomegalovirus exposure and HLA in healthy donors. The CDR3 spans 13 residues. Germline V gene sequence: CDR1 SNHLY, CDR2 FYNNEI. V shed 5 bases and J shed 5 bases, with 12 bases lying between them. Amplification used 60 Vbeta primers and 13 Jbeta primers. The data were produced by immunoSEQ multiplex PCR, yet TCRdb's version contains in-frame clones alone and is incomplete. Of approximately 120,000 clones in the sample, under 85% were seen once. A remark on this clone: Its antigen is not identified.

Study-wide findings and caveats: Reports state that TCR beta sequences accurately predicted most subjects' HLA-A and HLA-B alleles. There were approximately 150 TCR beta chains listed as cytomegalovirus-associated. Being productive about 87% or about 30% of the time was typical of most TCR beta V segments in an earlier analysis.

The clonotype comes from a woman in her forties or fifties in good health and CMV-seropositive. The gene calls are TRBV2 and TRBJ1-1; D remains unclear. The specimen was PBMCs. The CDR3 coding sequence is TGTGCCAGCAGTCCCAATTTTCGGACTGAAGCTTTCTTT. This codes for CASSPNFRTEAFF.